This T cell receptor (beta chain) was identified in a study of breast tumors, draining lymph nodes, adjacent tissues. Regarding the study as a whole: Tumor repertoires ranked between lymph nodes and nontumor tissue in diversity, with V and J gene preferences.

On this clonotype: What it recognizes is unknown.

TCRdb fed the multiplex PCR reads into MiXCR, producing one record per CDR3 protein. In the table there are 150,000 to 200,000 distinct CDR3 sequences, roughly a third of which are singletons. Germline assignment: CDR1 LGHNT and CDR2 FRNRAP. The CDR3 sequence is 17 residues long. The germline V and J ends were trimmed by 2 bases and 0 bases, with 14 bases remaining between them. Axillary draining lymph nodes of breast cancer patients supplied the node samples. The sequence was obtained from a female donor with breast cancer. Some clones in this sample may be carry-over from other donors' samples. Material for sequencing was axillary lymph node tissue. The chain combines TRBV12-5 with TRBJ2-4; D unresolved. DNA for the CDR3: TGTGCTAGTGGTTTGTTGGTAGCTAGAATAGCCAAAAACATTCAGTACTTC. Its protein product is CASGLLVARIAKNIQYF.